In its sample, the clone carrying this T cell receptor (beta chain) was seen once. Its antigen is undetermined. This specimen belongs to a study of T cell responses to AZD1222 COVID-19 vaccine. Study results and caveats: Clonal diversity may have been underestimated in mostly white British donors. Compared with day 0, the breadth and depth of the Spike-specific TCR repertoire rose significantly after two doses of AZD1222. Repertoires were collected only later (after the peak T cell response had occurred).

This table comes from immunoSEQ multiplex PCR, and its TCRdb copy is limited to in-frame clones, with some not included. The table lists about 92,000 clones, approximately 91% of them singletons. CDR3 length: 14 residues. V lost 4 bases, J lost 2 bases, and 10 bases lay in between. Germline CDR1 MNHNY, CDR2 SVGAGI (reference sequence). The V and J genes are TRBV6-6 and TRBJ2-3, with D possibly being TRBD2 (6 bases). The receptor was derived from an adult in good health. This material consisted of peripheral blood, taken on day 0 of AZD1222 vaccination. In nucleotides, the CDR3 is TGTGCCAGCAGTTTGGGACTTTTCACAGATACGCAGTATTTT. Encoded protein: CASSLGLFTDTQYF.